This T cell receptor beta chain was found in a study of blood T cell repertoires in COVID-19. Study information: PBMCs, B-cell-depleted T cells, or T cells were the source of the cDNA or gDNA that made up the material.

In the source study's methods: Reference gene primer amplification yielded estimated nucleated cell counts. The data were produced by immunoSEQ multiplex PCR, yet TCRdb's version contains in-frame clones alone and is incomplete. Clone size and V and J calls were adopted from that table, with D and trimming inferred from the DNA. The table lists under 80,000 clones, approximately 92% of them singletons. There are 12 residues in the CDR3. Losses at the gene ends were 2 bases for V and 6 bases for J; bases not matched to a gene: 0. Looked up from germline, CDR1 is MDHEN and CDR2 is SYDVKM. The sample was peripheral blood. The sequence was collected from a human donor in a cohort sampled during active COVID-19. The rearrangement uses TRBV28 and TRBJ1-1; 7 positions match TRBD1. DNA for the CDR3: TGTGCCAGCAGTTTAACAGGGGCTGAAGCTTTCTTT. Residues: CASSLTGAEAFF. Together with reference TRBV28 and TRBJ1-1, the CDR3 gives the full variable domain: DVKVTQSSRYLVKRTGEKVFLECVQDMDHENMFWYRQDPGLGLRLIYFSYDVKMKEKGDIPEGYSVSREKKERFSLILESASTNQTSMYLCASSLTGAEAFFGQGTRLTVV.